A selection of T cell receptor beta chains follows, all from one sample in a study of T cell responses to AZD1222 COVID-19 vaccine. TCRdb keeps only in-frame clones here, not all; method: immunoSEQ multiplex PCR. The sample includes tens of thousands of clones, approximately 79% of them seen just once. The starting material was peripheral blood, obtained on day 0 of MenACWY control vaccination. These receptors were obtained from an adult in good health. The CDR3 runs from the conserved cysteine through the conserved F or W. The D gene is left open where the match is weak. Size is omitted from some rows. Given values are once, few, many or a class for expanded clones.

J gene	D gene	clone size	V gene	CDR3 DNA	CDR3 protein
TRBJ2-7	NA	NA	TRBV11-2	TGTGCCAGCAGCTTAGATCTCGCATCCTACGAGCAGTACTTC	CASSLDLASYEQYF
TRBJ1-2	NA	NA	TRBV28	TGTGCCAGCAGTTTGGAAGGGGATAACTATGGCTACACCTTC	CASSLEGDNYGYTF
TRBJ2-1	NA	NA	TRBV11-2	TGTGCCAGCAGCTTAGTAGGGCTCTCCTACAATGAGCAGTTCTTC	CASSLVGLSYNEQFF
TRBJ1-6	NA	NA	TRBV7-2	TGTGCCAGCAGCTTAGTTACGGGTAATTCACCCCTCCACTTT	CASSLVTGNSPLHF
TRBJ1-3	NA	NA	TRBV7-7	TGTGCCAGCAGCTTAGGCCCGGGTTCTGGAAACACCATATATTTT	CASSLGPGSGNTIYF
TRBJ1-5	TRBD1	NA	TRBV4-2	TGTGCCAGCAGCCAAGAGGTAGGGGACAGTCATCAGCCCCAGCATTTT	CASSQEVGDSHQPQHF
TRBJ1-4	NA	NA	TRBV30	TGTGCCTGGAGTGTAAACGAGGAAAAACTGTTTTTT	CAWSVNEEKLFF
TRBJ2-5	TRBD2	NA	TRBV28	TGTGCCAGCAGTTATGGACTAGCGGGACTCCAAGAGACCCAGTACTTC	CASSYGLAGLQETQYF
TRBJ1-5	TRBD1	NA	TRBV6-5	TGTGCCAGCAGCTGGACAGGGGGCGTTCAGCCCCAGCATTTT	CASSWTGGVQPQHF
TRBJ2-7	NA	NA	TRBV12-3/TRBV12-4	TGTGCCAGCAGTCTTTCCGGTCACGAGCAGTACTTC	CASSLSGHEQYF
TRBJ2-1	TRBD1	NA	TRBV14	TGTGCCAGCAGCCAAAGTCGTCGACAGGGGATAAATGAGCAGTTCTTC	CASSQSRRQGINEQFF
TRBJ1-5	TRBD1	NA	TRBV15	TGTGCCACCAGCAGGGCCGGGACAGGGAACAATCAGCCCCAGCATTTT	CATSRAGTGNNQPQHF
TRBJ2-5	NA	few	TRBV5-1	TGCGCCAGCAGCGGGACGCGGGTAGAGGAGACCCAGTACTTC	CASSGTRVEETQYF
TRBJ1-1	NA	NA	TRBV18	TGTGCCAGCTCAGAAGGGTTGGACACTGAAGCTTTCTTT	CASSEGLDTEAFF
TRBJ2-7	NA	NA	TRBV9	TGTGCCAGCAGCGTTCGGACAGACCCCTACGAGCAGTACTTC	CASSVRTDPYEQYF